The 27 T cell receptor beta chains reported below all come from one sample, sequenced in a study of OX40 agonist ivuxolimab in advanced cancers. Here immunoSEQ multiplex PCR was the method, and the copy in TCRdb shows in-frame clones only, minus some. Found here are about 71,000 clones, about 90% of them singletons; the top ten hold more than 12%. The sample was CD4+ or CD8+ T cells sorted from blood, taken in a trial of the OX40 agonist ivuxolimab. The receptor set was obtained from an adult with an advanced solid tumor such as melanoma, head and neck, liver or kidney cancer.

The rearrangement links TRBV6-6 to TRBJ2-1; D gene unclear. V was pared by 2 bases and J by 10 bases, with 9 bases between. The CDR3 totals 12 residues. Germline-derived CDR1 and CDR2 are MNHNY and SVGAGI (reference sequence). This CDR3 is CASSYDGYEQFF. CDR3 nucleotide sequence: TGTGCCAGCAGTTACGATGGCTACGAGCAGTTCTTC.

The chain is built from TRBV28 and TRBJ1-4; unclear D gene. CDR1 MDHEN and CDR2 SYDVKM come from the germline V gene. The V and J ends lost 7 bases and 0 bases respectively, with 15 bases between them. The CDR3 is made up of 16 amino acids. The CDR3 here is CASTSPLETTNEKLFF. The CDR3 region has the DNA TGTGCCAGCACCTCCCCCCTAGAGACAACTAATGAAAAACTGTTTTTT.

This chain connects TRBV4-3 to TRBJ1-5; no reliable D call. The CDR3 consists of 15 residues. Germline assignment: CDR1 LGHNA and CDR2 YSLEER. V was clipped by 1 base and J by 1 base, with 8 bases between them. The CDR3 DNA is TGCGCCAGCAGCCAAGTTGTGGAGAGCAATCAGCCCCAGCATTTT. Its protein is CASSQVVESNQPQHF.

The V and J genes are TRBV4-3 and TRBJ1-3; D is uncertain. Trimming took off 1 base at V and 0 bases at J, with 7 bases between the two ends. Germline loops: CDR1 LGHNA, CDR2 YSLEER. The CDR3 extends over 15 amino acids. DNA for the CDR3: TGCGCCAGCAGCCAAGGCAAACGCTCTGGAAACACCATATATTTT. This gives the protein CASSQGKRSGNTIYF.

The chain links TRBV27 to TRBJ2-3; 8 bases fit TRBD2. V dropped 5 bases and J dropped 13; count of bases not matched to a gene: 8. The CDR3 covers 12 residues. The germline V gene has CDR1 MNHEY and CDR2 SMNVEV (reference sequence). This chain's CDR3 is CASSTSGTSEYF. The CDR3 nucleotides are TGTGCCAGCAGTACCTCCGGGACTAGTGAGTATTTT.

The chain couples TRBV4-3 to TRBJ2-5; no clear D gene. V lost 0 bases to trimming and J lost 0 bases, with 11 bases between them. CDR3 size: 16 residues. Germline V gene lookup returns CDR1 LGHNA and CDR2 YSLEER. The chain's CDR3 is CASSQEYRSYQETQYF. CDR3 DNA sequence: TGCGCCAGCAGCCAAGAGTACCGATCCTACCAAGAGACCCAGTACTTC.

The CDR3 DNA sequence: TGCGCCAGCAGCCAATCAACTAGCGGGAGGGCCAGGACAGATACGCAGTATTTT. Translation: CASSQSTSGRARTDTQYF. This chain links TRBV4-1 with TRBJ2-3; 13 bases are shared with TRBD2. Germline CDR1 is MGHRA and CDR2 is YSYEKL. The trim removed 2 bases at V and 3 bases at J, leaving 8 bases unmatched. The CDR3 extends over 18 amino acids.

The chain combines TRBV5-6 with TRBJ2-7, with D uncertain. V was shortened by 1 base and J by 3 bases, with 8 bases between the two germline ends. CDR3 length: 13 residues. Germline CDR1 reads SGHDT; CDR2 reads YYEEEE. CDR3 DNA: TGTGCCAGCAGCTTGACAGAATACTACGAGCAGTACTTC. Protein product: CASSLTEYYEQYF.

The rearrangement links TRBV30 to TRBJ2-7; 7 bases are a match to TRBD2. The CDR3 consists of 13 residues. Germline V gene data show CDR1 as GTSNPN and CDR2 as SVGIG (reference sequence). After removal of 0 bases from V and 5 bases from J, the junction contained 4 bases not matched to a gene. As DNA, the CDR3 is TGTGCCTGGAGTGTATTTAGCGGGCACGAGCAGTACTTC. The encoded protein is CAWSVFSGHEQYF.

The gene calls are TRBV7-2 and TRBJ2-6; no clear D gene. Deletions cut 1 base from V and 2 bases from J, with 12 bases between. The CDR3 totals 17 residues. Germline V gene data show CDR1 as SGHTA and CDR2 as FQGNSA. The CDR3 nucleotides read TGTGCCAGCAGCTTAGACAGACTTAGCACTGGGGCCAACGTCCTGACTTTC. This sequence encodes CASSLDRLSTGANVLTF.

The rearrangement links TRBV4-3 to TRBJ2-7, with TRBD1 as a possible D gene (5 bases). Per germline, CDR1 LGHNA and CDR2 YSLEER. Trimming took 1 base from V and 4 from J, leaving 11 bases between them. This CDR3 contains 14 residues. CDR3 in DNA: TGCGCCAGCAGCCAAGGGGTAGGGGTGTACGAGCAGTACTTC. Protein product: CASSQGVGVYEQYF.

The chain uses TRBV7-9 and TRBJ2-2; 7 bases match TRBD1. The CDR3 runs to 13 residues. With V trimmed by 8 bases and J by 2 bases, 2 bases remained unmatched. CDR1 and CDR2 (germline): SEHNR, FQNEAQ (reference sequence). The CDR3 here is CASGDSNTGELFF. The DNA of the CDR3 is TGTGCCAGCGGGGACAGCAACACCGGGGAGCTGTTTTTT.

CDR3 loop: CASSPGTDPYGYTF. CDR3 nucleotide sequence: TGTGCCAGCAGCCCCGGGACGGACCCGTATGGCTACACCTTC. The chain combines TRBV5-4 with TRBJ1-2, with D perhaps TRBD1 (5 bases). This CDR3 spans 14 amino acids. From germline, CDR1 is SGHNT and CDR2 YYREEE (reference sequence). V lost 4 bases, J lost 5 bases, and 15 bases lay in between.

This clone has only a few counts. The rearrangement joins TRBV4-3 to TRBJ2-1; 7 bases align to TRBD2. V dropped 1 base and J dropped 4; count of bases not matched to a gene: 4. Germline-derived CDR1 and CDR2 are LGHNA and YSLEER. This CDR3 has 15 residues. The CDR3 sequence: CASSQALADYNEQFF. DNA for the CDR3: TGCGCCAGCAGCCAAGCGCTAGCGGATTACAATGAGCAGTTCTTC.

The CDR3 nucleotides read TGTGCCAGTAGATGGACTAGCGGGGGTAACTACGAGCAGTACTTC. It is translated as CASRWTSGGNYEQYF. The rearrangement links TRBV19 to TRBJ2-7; 13 positions agree with TRBD2. The V gene end was trimmed by 6 bases and the J gene end by 3 bases; junction bases not matched to a gene: 5. CDR3 length: 15 amino acids. The germline V gene encodes CDR1 LNHDA and CDR2 SQIVND (reference sequence).

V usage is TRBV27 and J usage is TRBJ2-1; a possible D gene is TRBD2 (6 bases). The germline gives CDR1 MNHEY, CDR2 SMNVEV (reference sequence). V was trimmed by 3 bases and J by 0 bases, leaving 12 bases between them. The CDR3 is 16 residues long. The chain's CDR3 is CASSFGGLSSYNEQFF. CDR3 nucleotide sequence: TGTGCCAGCAGTTTCGGGGGACTGAGCTCCTACAATGAGCAGTTCTTC.

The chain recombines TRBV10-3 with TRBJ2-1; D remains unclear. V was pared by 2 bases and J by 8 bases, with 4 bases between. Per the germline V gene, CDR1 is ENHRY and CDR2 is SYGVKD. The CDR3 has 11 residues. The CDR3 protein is CAISESYEQFF. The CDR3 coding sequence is TGTGCCATCAGTGAGAGTTATGAGCAGTTCTTC.

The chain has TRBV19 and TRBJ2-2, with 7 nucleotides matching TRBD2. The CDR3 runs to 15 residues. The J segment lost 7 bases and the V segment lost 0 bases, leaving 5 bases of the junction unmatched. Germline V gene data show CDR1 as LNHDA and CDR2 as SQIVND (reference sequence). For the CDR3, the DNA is TGTGCCAGTAGTATAGAAAGCGGGACTAACGGGGAGCTGTTTTTT. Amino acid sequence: CASSIESGTNGELFF.

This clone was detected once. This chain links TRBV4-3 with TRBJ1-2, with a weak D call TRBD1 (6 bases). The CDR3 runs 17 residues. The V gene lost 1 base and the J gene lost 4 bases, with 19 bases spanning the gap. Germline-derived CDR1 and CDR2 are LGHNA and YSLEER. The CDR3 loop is CASSQGAVGGEGYGYTF. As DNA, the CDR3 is TGCGCCAGCAGCCAAGGGGCAGTGGGGGGCGAAGGCTATGGCTACACCTTC.

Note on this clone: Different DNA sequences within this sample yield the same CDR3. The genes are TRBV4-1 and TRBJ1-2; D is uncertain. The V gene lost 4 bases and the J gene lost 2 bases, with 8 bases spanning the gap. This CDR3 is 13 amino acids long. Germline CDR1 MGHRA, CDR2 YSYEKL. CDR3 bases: TGCGCCAGCAGCCCTGGGTTAAACTATGGCTACACCTTC. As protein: CASSPGLNYGYTF.

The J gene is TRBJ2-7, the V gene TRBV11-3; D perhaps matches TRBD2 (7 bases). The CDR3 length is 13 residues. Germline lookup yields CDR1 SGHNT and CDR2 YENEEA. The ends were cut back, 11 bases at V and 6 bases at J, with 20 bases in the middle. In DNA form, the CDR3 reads TGTGCCCTCGAGGGGGAGGGCTCTTCCGAGCAGTACTTC. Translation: CALEGEGSSEQYF. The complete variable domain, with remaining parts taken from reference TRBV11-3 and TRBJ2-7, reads EAGVVQSPRYKIIEKKQPVAFWCNPISGHNTLYWYLQNLGQGPELLIRYENEEAVDDSQLPKDRFSAERLKGVDSTLKIQPAELGDSAVYLCALEGEGSSEQYFGPGTRLTVT.

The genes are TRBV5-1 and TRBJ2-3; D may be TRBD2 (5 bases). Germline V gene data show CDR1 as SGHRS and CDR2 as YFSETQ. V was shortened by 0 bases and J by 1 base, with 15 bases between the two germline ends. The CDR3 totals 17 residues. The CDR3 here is CASSLVGMVRGTDTQYF. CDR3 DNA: TGCGCCAGCAGCTTGGTTGGAATGGTGAGGGGCACAGATACGCAGTATTTT.

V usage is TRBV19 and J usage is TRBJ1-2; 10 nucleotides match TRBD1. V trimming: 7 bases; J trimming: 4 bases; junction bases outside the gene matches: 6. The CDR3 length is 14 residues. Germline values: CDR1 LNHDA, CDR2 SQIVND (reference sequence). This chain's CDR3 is CASTPTGGGYGYTF. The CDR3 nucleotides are TGTGCCAGTACCCCGACAGGGGGCGGCTATGGCTACACCTTC.

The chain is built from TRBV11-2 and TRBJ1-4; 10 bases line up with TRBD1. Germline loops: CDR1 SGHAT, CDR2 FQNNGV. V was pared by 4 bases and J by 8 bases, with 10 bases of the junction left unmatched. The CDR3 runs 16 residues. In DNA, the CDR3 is TGTGCCAGCAGCTCATGGACAGGGGGAGGCGGAGAAAAACTGTTTTTT. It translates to CASSSWTGGGGEKLFF.

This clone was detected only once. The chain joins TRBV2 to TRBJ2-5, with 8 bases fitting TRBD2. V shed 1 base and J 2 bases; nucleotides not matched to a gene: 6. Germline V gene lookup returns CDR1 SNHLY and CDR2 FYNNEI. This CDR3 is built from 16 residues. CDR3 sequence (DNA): TGTGCCAGCAGTGAAGGTGGGGGACTAGATCAAGAGACCCAGTACTTC. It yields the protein CASSEGGGLDQETQYF. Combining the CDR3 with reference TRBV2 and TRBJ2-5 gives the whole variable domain EPEVTQTPSHQVTQMGQEVILRCVPISNHLYFYWYRQILGQKVEFLVSFYNNEISEKSEIFDDQFSVERPDGSNFTLKIRSTKLEDSAMYFCASSEGGGLDQETQYFGPGTRLLVL.

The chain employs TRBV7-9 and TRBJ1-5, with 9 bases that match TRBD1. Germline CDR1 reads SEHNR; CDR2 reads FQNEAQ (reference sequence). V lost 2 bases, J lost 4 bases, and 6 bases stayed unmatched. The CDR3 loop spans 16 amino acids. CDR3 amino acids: CASSLNRGLQNQPQHF. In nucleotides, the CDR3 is TGTGCCAGCAGCTTAAACAGGGGGCTCCAAAATCAGCCCCAGCATTTT.

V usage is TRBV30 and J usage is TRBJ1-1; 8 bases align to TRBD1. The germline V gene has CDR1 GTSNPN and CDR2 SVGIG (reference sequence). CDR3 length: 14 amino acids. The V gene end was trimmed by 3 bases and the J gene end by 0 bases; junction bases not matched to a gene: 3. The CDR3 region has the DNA TGTGCCTGGAGACCGGGACAGGTGAACACTGAAGCTTTCTTT. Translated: CAWRPGQVNTEAFF. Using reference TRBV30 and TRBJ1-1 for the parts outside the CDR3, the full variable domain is SQTIHQWPATLVQPVGSPLSLECTVEGTSNPNLYWYRQAAGRGLQLLFYSVGIGQISSEVPQNLSASRPQDRQFILSSKKLLLSDSGFYLCAWRPGQVNTEAFFGQGTRLTVV.